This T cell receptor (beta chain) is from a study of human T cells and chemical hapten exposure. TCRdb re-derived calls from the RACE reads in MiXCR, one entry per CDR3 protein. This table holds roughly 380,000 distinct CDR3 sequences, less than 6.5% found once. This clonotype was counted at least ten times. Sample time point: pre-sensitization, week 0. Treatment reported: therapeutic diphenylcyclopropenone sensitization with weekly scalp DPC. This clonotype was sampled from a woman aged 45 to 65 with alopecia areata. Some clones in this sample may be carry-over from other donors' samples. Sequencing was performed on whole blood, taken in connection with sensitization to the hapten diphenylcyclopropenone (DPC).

The CDR3 DNA is TGTGCCAGCAGCGTAGGCGGGGGGTCGCAGTTCTTC. Encoded protein: CASSVGGGSQFF. The gene calls are TRBV9 and TRBJ2-1; TRBD2 matches 8 bases. The germline V gene encodes CDR1 SGDLS and CDR2 YYNGEE. V lost 0 bases and J lost 12; bases outside the gene matches: 2. The CDR3 totals 12 residues.